The source of this TCR beta chain is a study of identical twins. This clonotype was seen a few times. TCRdb ran MiXCR on the 5' RACE reads and lists one entry per CDR3 protein. The data show a few hundred thousand distinct CDR3 sequences, roughly an eighth seen once. The V and J ends lost 5 bases and 5 bases respectively, with 23 bases between them. The CDR3 is made up of 17 amino acids. Germline V CDR1 and CDR2: MNHEY, SMNVEV (reference sequence). A further study also used this sample, focusing on yellow fever vaccine responses in identical twins.

The rearrangement joins TRBV27 to TRBJ2-3, with D perhaps TRBD1 (6 bases). Sequencing was carried out using CD4+ T cells sorted from blood. This clonotype originated in a woman in her late teens or twenties in good health. CDR3 DNA sequence: TGTGCCAGCAGTCCTCCGGGACAAGGGATAACGATAGATACGCAGTATTTT. Translated, it gives CASSPPGQGITIDTQYF.